Listed below are T cell receptor beta chains from one sample, sequenced in a study of T cells in Graves' hyperthyroidism and ophthalmopathy. TCRdb redid the calling of the multiplex PCR reads with MiXCR, one entry per CDR3 protein. Seen here are almost 600,000 distinct CDR3 sequences, more than 11% observed once, and the top ten hold more than 5%. The source material was blood. The receptors were sampled from a woman aged 30 to 39 with Graves' hyperthyroidism that later progressed to Graves' ophthalmopathy. Both conserved end residues are part of each CDR3. D genes are given only for firm matches. The listing skips clone size in some rows; elsewhere it reads once, few, many or a size class.

>TRBV10-3|many|TRBJ2-3|-
CATTLDGAGGGTDTQYF
TGTGCCACCACCTTGGACGGAGCCGGGGGTGGCACAGATACGCAGTATTTT
>TRBV12-3/TRBV12-4|many|TRBJ2-2|TRBD2
CASSRLAGVRTTGELFF
TGTGCCAGCAGTCGACTAGCGGGAGTTCGGACCACCGGGGAGCTGTTTTTT
>TRBV7-3|many|TRBJ2-3|TRBD2
CASSPGLAYTDTQYF
TGTGCCAGCAGCCCGGGACTAGCTTACACAGATACGCAGTATTTT
>TRBV7-9|-|TRBJ1-1|-
CASTKGGHLSTEAFF
TGTGCCAGCACCAAAGGGGGGCACCTATCCACTGAAGCTTTCTTT
>TRBV19|-|TRBJ2-1|TRBD2
CASSIPGLAGGYNEQFF
TGTGCCAGTAGTATCCCTGGACTAGCGGGAGGATACAATGAGCAGTTCTTC
>TRBV6-1|many|TRBJ1-2|-
CASQEHGRLGYTF
TGTGCCAGCCAGGAACACGGGAGACTTGGCTACACCTTC
>TRBV7-8|many|TRBJ1-1|TRBD1
CASSLAKGASTEAFF
TGTGCCAGCAGCTTAGCAAAGGGGGCCTCCACTGAAGCTTTCTTT
>TRBV4-2|many|TRBJ1-6|TRBD1
CASSQDLEAGGNSPLHF
TGTGCCAGCAGCCAAGATCTAGAAGCAGGGGGGAATTCACCCCTCCACTTT
>TRBV11-2|many|TRBJ2-7|TRBD2
CASSPPSGTSYEQYF
TGTGCCAGCAGCCCACCTAGCGGGACTTCCTACGAGCAGTACTTC
>TRBV6-2/TRBV6-3|many|TRBJ2-5|TRBD2
CASTQTGLAGRETQYF
TGTGCCAGCACCCAGACCGGACTAGCGGGAAGAGAGACCCAGTACTTC
>TRBV27|many|TRBJ2-7|-
CASSLSVGGLYEQYF
TGTGCCAGCAGTTTATCAGTGGGAGGACTTTACGAGCAGTACTTC
>TRBV28|few|TRBJ2-6|-
CASSIPGEGANVLTF
TGTGCCAGCAGTATTCCGGGTGAAGGGGCCAACGTCCTGACTTTC
>TRBV24-1|many|TRBJ2-3|TRBD2
CATSNGRGDTQYF
TGTGCCACCAGTAACGGGAGGGGAGATACGCAGTATTTT
>TRBV5-1|once|TRBJ2-7|TRBD2
CASRRPGLAEAGEQYF
TGCGCCAGCAGGCGGCCGGGACTAGCGGAGGCGGGAGAGCAGTACTTC
>TRBV20-1|-|TRBJ1-5|-
CSARFMGQPQHF
TGCAGTGCTCGTTTTATGGGTCAGCCCCAGCATTTT
>TRBV24-1|many|TRBJ2-1|-
CATSDPRRSSYNEQFF
TGTGCCACCAGTGATCCCCGGCGGAGCTCCTACAATGAGCAGTTCTTC
>TRBV19|many|TRBJ1-2|TRBD1
CASSMFGTGLSDYGYTF
TGTGCCAGTAGTATGTTTGGGACAGGGCTCTCGGACTATGGCTACACCTTC
>TRBV12-3/TRBV12-4|many|TRBJ2-5|TRBD2
CASSFIAGATETQYF
TGTGCCAGCAGTTTTATAGCGGGAGCAACGGAGACCCAGTACTTC
>TRBV7-9|many|TRBJ2-7|-
CASSSAERGYEQYF
TGTGCCAGCAGTTCGGCGGAGCGCGGCTACGAGCAGTACTTC
>TRBV12-3/TRBV12-4|many|TRBJ1-2|-
CASSRQDFPPYGYTF
TGTGCCAGCAGTCGCCAGGACTTCCCCCCCTATGGCTACACCTTC
>TRBV12-3/TRBV12-4|many|TRBJ2-1|-
CASSFPGLTSNEQFF
TGTGCCAGCAGTTTTCCGGGACTTACATCCAATGAGCAGTTCTTC
>TRBV5-4|few|TRBJ2-1|TRBD2
CASSPTLAELGNEQFF
TGTGCCAGCAGCCCGACCCTAGCGGAGCTGGGGAATGAGCAGTTCTTC
>TRBV20-1|many|TRBJ2-3|TRBD2
CSARDTVAGHTDTQYF
TGCAGTGCTAGAGATACGGTAGCGGGACACACAGATACGCAGTATTTT
>TRBV7-8|-|TRBJ2-2|TRBD2
CASSPAGAVTGELFF
TGTGCCAGCAGCCCAGCGGGAGCGGTCACCGGGGAGCTGTTTTTT
>TRBV20-1|-|TRBJ2-3|TRBD2
CSAPGTRGEDTQYF
TGCAGTGCTCCAGGGACTAGAGGAGAAGATACGCAGTATTTT
>TRBV6-1|many|TRBJ1-2|-
CASNGGDANYGYTF
TGTGCCAGCAATGGGGGCGACGCTAACTATGGCTACACCTTC
>TRBV27|many|TRBJ2-5|-
CASSFYLGGRETQYF
TGTGCCAGCAGTTTCTATCTCGGGGGTCGAGAGACCCAGTACTTC
>TRBV20-1|many|TRBJ2-7|-
CSAKTTYYEQYF
TGCAGTGCCAAGACTACCTACTACGAGCAGTACTTC
>TRBV7-9|-|TRBJ2-7|-
CASSSFSEAYEQYF
TGTGCCAGCAGCTCGTTTTCCGAGGCCTACGAGCAGTACTTC
>TRBV20-1|few|TRBJ2-5|TRBD2
CSAPNWATSGRAQETQYF
TGCAGTGCTCCTAACTGGGCCACGAGCGGGAGGGCTCAAGAGACCCAGTACTTC
>TRBV20-1|few|TRBJ2-3|TRBD2
CSAWGLGDTDTQYF
TGCAGTGCTTGGGGACTAGGGGACACAGATACGCAGTATTTT
>TRBV20-1|many|TRBJ2-7|TRBD1
CSAPLDRGYEQYF
TGCAGTGCTCCCTTGGACAGGGGATACGAGCAGTACTTC
>TRBV6-1|many|TRBJ1-1|-
CASSQGEGEAFF
TGTGCCAGCAGCCAGGGCGAGGGTGAAGCTTTCTTT
>TRBV6-1|-|TRBJ2-7|-
CASRETALYEQYF
TGTGCCAGCAGAGAGACAGCCCTCTACGAGCAGTACTTC
>TRBV30|few|TRBJ1-3|-
CAWSRVNGNTIYF
TGTGCCTGGAGCCGGGTGAATGGAAACACCATATATTTT
>TRBV12-3/TRBV12-4|many|TRBJ2-2|-
CASRRADTGELFF
TGTGCCAGCAGACGAGCGGACACCGGGGAGCTGTTTTTT
>TRBV18|many|TRBJ1-5|-
CASSEYSNQPQHF
TGTGCCAGCTCGGAGTATAGCAATCAGCCCCAGCATTTT
>TRBV7-2|many|TRBJ2-5|TRBD2
CASSFGLVGETQYF
TGTGCCAGCAGCTTCGGACTAGTAGGAGAGACCCAGTACTTC
>TRBV19|many|TRBJ2-1|-
CASSIKEDNEQFF
TGTGCCAGTAGTATAAAAGAGGACAATGAGCAGTTCTTC
>TRBV9|-|TRBJ2-3|TRBD1
CASTQGASGTDTQYF
TGTGCCAGCACCCAGGGGGCTAGCGGCACAGATACGCAGTATTTT
>TRBV5-1|few|TRBJ2-7|-
CASSPNSFLGQGAYEQYF
TGCGCCAGCAGCCCCAACTCCTTCCTTGGGCAGGGAGCCTACGAGCAGTACTTC
>TRBV3-1|-|TRBJ2-7|TRBD2
CASRPSGRSSCEQYF
TGTGCCAGCAGACCTAGCGGGAGGAGCTCCTGCGAGCAGTACTTC
>TRBV30|many|TRBJ1-1|-
CAWNSINTEAFF
TGTGCCTGGAACTCTATTAACACTGAAGCTTTCTTT
>TRBV12-3/TRBV12-4|many|TRBJ2-6|-
CASSNIKGGLGSGANVLTF
TGTGCCAGCAGTAATATCAAGGGGGGCCTAGGGTCTGGGGCCAACGTCCTGACTTTC
>TRBV28|-|TRBJ1-1|-
CASSLWQATPEAFF
TGTGCCAGCAGTTTATGGCAGGCGACCCCTGAAGCTTTCTTT
>TRBV11-1|many|TRBJ2-1|-
CASSLGPAWEQFF
TGTGCCAGCAGTCTCGGACCGGCGTGGGAGCAGTTCTTC
>TRBV25-1|many|TRBJ2-5|TRBD2
CASSDTSEIQETQYF
TGTGCCAGCAGTGATACTAGCGAGATCCAAGAGACCCAGTACTTC
>TRBV5-1|-|TRBJ2-7|TRBD1
CASSLGDRGDEQYF
TGCGCCAGCAGCTTGGGGGACAGGGGAGATGAGCAGTACTTC
>TRBV3-1|many|TRBJ2-2|-
CASSSISGELFF
TGTGCCAGCAGCTCCATTAGCGGGGAGCTGTTTTTT
>TRBV20-1|few|TRBJ1-1|-
CSALGHLNTEAFF
TGCAGTGCCTTAGGGCATTTGAACACTGAAGCTTTCTTT